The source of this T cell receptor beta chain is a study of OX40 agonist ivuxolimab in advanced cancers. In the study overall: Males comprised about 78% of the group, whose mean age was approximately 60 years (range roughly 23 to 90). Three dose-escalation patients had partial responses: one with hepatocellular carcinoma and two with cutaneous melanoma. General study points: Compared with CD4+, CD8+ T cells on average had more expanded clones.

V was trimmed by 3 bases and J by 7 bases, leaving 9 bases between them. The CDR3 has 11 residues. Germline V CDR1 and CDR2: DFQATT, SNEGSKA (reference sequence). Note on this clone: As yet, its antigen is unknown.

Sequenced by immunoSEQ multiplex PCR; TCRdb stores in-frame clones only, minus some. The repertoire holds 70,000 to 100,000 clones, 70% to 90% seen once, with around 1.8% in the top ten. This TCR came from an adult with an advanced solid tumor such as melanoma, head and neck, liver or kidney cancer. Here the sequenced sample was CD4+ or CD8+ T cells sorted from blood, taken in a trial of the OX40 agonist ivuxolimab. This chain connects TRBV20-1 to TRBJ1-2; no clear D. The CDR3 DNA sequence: TGCAGTGCTAGTAGTTCATTTGGCTACACCTTC. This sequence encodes CSASSSFGYTF.